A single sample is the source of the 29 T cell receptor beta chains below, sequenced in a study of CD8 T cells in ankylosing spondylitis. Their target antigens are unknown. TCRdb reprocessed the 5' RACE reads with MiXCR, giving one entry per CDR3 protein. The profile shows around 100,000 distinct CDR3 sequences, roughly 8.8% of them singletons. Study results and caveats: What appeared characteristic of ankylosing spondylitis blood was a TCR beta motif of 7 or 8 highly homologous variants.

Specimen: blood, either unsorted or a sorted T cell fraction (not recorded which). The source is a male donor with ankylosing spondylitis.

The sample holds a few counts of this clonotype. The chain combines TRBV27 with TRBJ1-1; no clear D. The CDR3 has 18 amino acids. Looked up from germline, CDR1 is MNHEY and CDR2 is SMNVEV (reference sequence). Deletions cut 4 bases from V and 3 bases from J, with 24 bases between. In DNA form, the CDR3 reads TGTGCCAGCAGTTCCCGAGTGAACCAAAGGTCGCGGGACACTGAAGCTTTCTTT. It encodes CASSSRVNQRSRDTEAFF.

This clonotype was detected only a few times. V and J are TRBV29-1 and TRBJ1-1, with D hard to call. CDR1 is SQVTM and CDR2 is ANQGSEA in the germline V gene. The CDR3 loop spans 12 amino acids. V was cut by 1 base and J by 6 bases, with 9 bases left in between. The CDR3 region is CSVEGLGPEAFF. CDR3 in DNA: TGCAGCGTTGAAGGACTTGGCCCTGAAGCTTTCTTT.

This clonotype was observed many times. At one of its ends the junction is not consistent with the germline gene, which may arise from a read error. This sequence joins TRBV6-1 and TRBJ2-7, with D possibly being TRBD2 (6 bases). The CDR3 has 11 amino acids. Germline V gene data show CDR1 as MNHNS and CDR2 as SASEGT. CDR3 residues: CASSEARGLAF. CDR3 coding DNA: TGTGCCAGCAGTGAAGCGCGGGGACTTGCTTTC.

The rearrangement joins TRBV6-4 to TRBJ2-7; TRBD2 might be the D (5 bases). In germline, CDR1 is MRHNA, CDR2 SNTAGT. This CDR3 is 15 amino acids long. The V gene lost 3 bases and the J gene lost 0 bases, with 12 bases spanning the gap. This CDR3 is CASSENSDPSYEQYF. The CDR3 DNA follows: TGTGCCAGCAGTGAAAATAGCGACCCCTCCTACGAGCAGTACTTC.

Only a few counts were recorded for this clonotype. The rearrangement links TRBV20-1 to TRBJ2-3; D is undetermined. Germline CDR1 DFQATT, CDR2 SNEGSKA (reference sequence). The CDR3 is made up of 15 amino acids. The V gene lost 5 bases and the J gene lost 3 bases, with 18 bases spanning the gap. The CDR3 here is CSAGPRSQRTDTQYF. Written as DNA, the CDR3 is TGCAGTGCTGGTCCGCGGAGCCAGAGAACAGATACGCAGTATTTT.

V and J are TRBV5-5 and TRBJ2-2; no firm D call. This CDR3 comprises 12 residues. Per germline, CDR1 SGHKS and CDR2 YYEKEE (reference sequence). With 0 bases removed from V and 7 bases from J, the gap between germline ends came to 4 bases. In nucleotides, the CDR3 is TGTGCCAGCAGCTTGGGAATCGGGGAGCTGTTTTTT. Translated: CASSLGIGELFF.

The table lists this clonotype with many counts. The CDR3 loop is CASTLSRRQGYEQYF. CDR3 sequence (DNA): TGTGCCAGCACCCTCTCCCGGAGACAAGGGTACGAGCAGTACTTC. The J gene is TRBJ2-7, the V gene TRBV27; D is unresolved. Per germline, CDR1 MNHEY and CDR2 SMNVEV (reference sequence). Trimming pared 7 bases from V and 4 bases from J, leaving 20 bases between. The CDR3 runs 15 residues.

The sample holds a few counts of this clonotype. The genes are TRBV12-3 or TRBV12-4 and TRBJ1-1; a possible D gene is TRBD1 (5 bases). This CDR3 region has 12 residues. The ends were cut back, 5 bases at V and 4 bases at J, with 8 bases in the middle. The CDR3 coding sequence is TGTGCCAGCAGTATCGGGACCACTGAAGCTTTCTTT. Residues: CASSIGTTEAFF.

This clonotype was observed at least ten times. CDR3 residues: CAQAGTGDSYEQYF. The CDR3, as DNA: TGTGCCCAAGCCGGGACAGGCGACTCCTACGAGCAGTACTTC. This chain uses TRBV7-9 with TRBJ2-7; 8 bases match TRBD1. The germline CDR1 and CDR2 sequences are SEHNR and FQNEAQ (reference sequence). The CDR3 is 14 residues long. The junction had 9 bases not matched to a gene; V was cut back by 11 bases and J by 0 bases.

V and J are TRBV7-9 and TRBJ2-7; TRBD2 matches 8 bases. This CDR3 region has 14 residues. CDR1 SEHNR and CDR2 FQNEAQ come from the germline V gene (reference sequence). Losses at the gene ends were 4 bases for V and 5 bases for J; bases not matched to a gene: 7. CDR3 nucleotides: TGTGCCAGCAGCTACGTGGCGGGAGGACACGAGCAGTACTTC. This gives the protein CASSYVAGGHEQYF.

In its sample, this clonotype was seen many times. CDR3 region: CASSLVLGDTEAFF. The CDR3 DNA is TGTGCCAGCAGCTTAGTTCTCGGCGACACTGAAGCTTTCTTT. The J gene is TRBJ1-1, the V gene TRBV7-9; D is uncertain. Looked up from germline, CDR1 is SEHNR and CDR2 is FQNEAQ (reference sequence). Trimming shortened V by 1 base and J by 3 bases, and 9 bases separated the two germline ends. There are 14 residues in the CDR3. The variable domain in full, completed from reference TRBV7-9 and TRBJ1-1, reads DTGVSQNPRHKITKRGQNVTFRCDPISEHNRLYWYRQTLGQGPEFLTYFQNEAQLEKSRLLSDRFSAERPKGSFSTLEIQRTEQGDSAMYLCASSLVLGDTEAFFGQGTRLTVV.

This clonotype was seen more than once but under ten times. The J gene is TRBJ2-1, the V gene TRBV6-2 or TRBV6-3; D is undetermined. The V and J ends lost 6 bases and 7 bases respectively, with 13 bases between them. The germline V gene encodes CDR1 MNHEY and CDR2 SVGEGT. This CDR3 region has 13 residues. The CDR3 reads CASSPGYTNEQFF. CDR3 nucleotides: TGTGCCAGCAGCCCCGGTTATACAAATGAGCAGTTCTTC.

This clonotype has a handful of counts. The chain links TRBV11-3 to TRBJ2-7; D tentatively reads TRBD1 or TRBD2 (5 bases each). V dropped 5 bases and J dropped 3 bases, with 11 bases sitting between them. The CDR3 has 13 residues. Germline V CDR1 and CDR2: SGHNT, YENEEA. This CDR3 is CASSNRDDYEQYF. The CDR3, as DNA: TGTGCCAGCAGCAACCGGGACGACTACGAGCAGTACTTC.

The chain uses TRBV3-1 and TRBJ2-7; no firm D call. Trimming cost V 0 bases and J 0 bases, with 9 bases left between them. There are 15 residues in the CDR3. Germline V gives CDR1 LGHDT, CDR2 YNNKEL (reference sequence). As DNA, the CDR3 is TGTGCCAGCAGCCAAGATAACTTAAACTCCTACGAGCAGTACTTC. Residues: CASSQDNLNSYEQYF.

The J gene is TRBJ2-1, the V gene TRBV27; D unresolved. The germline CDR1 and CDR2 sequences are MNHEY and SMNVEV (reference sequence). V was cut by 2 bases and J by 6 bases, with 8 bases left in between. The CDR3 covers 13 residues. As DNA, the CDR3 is TGTGCCAGCAGTTTAGGCCCCACCAATGAGCAGTTCTTC. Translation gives CASSLGPTNEQFF.

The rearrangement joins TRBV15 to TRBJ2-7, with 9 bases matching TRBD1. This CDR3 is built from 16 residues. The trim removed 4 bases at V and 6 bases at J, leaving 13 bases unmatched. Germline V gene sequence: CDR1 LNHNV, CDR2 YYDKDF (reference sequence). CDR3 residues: CATSNRNRDRDVEQYF. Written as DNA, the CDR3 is TGTGCCACCAGCAACCGGAACCGGGACAGGGACGTCGAGCAGTACTTC.

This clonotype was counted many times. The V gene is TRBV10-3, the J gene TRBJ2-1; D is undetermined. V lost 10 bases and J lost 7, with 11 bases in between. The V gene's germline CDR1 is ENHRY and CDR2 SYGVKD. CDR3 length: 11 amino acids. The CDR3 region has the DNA TGTGCCACTTTGGACGGAAATGAGCAGTTCTTC. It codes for CATLDGNEQFF.

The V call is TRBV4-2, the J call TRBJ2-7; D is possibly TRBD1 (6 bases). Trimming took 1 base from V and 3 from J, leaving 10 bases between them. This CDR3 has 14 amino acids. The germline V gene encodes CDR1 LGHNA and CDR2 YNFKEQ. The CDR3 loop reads CASSQVQGNYEQYF. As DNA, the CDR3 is TGTGCCAGCAGCCAAGTTCAGGGGAACTACGAGCAGTACTTC.

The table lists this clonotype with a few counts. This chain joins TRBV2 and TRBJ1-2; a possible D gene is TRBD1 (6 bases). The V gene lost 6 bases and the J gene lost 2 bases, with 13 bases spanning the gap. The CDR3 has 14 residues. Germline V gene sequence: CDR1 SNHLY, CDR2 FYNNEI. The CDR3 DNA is TGTGCCAGCAGGGTGACAGGCACCAACTATGGCTACACCTTC. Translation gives CASRVTGTNYGYTF.

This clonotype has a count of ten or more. The CDR3, as DNA: TGCGCCAGCAGCTTAACCGGGACCCAAAGGGATACGCAGTATTTT. This encodes CASSLTGTQRDTQYF. The V and J genes are TRBV5-1 and TRBJ2-3; D may correspond to TRBD1 or TRBD2 (5 bases each). Germline CDR1 is SGHRS and CDR2 is YFSETQ. The CDR3 loop spans 15 amino acids. The ends were cut back, 2 bases at V and 6 bases at J, with 16 bases in the middle. Together with reference TRBV5-1 and TRBJ2-3, the CDR3 gives the full variable domain: KAGVTQTPRYLIKTRGQQVTLSCSPISGHRSVSWYQQTPGQGLQFLFEYFSETQRNKGNFPGRFSGRQFSNSRSEMNVSTLELGDSALYLCASSLTGTQRDTQYFGPGTRLTVL.

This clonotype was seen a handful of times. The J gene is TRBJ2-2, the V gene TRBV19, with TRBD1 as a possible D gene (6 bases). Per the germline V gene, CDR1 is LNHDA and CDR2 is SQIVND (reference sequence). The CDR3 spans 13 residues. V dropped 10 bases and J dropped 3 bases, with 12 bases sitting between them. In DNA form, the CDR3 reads TGTGCCACCACAGGGCACGACACCGGGGAGCTGTTTTTT. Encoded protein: CATTGHDTGELFF. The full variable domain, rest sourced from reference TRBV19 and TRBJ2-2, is DGGITQSPKYLFRKEGQNVTLSCEQNLNHDAMYWYRQDPGQGLRLIYYSQIVNDFQKGDIAEGYSVSREKKESFPLTVTSAQKNPTAFYLCATTGHDTGELFFGEGSRLTVL.

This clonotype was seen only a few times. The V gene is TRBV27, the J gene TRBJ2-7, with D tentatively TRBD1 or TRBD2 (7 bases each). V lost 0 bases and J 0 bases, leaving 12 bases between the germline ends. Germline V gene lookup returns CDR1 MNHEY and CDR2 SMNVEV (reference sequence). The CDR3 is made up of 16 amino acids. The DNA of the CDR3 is TGTGCCAGCAGTTTATCGAGCGGGACAGTCTCCTACGAGCAGTACTTC. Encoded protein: CASSLSSGTVSYEQYF.

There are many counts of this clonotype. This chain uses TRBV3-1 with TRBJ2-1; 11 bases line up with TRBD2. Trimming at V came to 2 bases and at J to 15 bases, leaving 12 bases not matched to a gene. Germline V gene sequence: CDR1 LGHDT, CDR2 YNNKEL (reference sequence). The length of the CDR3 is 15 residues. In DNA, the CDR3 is TGTGCCAGCAGCCAAACCGGGACTAGCGGTAAGGGTCGGTTCTTC. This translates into CASSQTGTSGKGRFF.

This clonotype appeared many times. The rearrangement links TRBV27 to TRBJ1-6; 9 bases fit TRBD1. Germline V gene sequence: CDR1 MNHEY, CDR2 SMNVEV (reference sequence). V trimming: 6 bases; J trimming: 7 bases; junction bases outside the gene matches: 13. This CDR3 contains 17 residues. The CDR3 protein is CASSPKGDRVSNSPLHF. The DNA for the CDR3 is TGTGCCAGCAGCCCGAAAGGGGACAGGGTATCCAATTCACCCCTCCACTTT.

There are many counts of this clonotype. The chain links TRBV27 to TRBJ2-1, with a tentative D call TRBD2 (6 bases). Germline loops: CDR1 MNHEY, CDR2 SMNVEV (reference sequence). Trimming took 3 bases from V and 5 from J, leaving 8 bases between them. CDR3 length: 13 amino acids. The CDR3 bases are TGTGCCAGCAGTTTTAGCGGAAACAATGAGCAGTTCTTC. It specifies CASSFSGNNEQFF.

The DNA of the CDR3 is TGTGCCAGCAGCGTAGGGGAGGGGTACGAGCAGTACGTC. Its protein product is CASSVGEGYEQYV. The chain is built from TRBV9 and TRBJ2-7; TRBD2 aligns across 7 bases. The CDR3 covers 13 residues. The germline V gene has CDR1 SGDLS and CDR2 YYNGEE. The junction had 1 base not matched to a gene; V was cut back by 0 bases and J by 4 bases.

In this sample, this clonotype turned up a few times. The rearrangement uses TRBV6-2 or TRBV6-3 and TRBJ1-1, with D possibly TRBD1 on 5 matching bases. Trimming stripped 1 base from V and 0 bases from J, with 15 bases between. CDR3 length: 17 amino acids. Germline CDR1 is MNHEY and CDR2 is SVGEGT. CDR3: CASSYFPRQIMNTEAFF. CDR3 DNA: TGTGCCAGCAGTTACTTTCCCAGACAGATTATGAACACTGAAGCTTTCTTT.

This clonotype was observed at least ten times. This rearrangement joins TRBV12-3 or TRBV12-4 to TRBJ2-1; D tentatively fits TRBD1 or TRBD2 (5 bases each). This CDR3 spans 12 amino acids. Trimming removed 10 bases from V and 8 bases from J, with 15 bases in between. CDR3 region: CATLGLGDEQFF. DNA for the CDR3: TGTGCCACCCTGGGGCTGGGGGATGAGCAGTTCTTC.

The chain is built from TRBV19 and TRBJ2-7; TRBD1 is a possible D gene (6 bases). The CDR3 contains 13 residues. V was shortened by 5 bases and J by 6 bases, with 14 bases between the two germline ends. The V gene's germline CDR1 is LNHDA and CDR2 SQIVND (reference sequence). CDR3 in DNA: TGTGCCAGTAGTGGATACAGGGCCGGCGAGCAGTACTTC. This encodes CASSGYRAGEQYF.